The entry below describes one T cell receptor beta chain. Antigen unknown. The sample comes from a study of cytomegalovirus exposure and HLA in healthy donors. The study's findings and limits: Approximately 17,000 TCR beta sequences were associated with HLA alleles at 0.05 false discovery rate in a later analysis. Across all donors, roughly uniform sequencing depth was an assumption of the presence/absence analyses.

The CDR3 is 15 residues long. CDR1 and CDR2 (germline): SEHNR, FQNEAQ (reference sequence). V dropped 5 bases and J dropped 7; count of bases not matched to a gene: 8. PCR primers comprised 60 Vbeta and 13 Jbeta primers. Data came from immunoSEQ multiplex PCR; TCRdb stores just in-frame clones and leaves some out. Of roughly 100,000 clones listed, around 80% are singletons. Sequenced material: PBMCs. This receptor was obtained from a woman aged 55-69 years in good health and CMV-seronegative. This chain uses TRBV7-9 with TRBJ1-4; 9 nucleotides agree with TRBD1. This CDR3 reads CASSRPGQGSEKLFF. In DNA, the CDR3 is TGTGCCAGCAGCCGGCCGGGACAGGGAAGTGAAAAACTGTTTTTT.